A selection of T cell receptor beta chains follows, all from one sample in a study of cytomegalovirus exposure and HLA in healthy donors. Repertoires were generated with immunoSEQ multiplex PCR, while TCRdb's copy carries only in-frame clones and drops some. The sample holds some 120,000 clones, 9.5% seen once. The sample taken for sequencing was PBMCs. These receptors were obtained from a man aged 25-45 years in good health and CMV-seronegative. Both conserved end residues are part of each CDR3. D genes are given only for firm matches. Size tells how often a clone was seen (once, few, many) or the class of an expanded clone, and some rows leave it out.

j_gene	abundance	d_gene	len	v_gene	CDR3nt	CDR3aa
TRBJ2-7	few	.	19	TRBV5-3	TGTGCCAGAAGCACCGATGGCGTAGCGGAACCAGGAGAACCCTACGAGCAGTACTTC	CARSTDGVAEPGEPYEQYF
TRBJ1-6	few	.	15	TRBV5-6	TGTGCCAGCAGCTTAGGGCAGGGTGGCGGTTCACCCCTCCACTTT	CASSLGQGGGSPLHF
TRBJ2-7	.	.	14	TRBV6-5	TGTGCCAGCAGTAGAGCCCAGGTCTACTACGAGCAGTACTTC	CASSRAQVYYEQYF
TRBJ1-2	few	TRBD1	13	TRBV28	TGTGCCAGCAGCATTACAGGGGTTTATGGCTACACCTTC	CASSITGVYGYTF
TRBJ1-2	.	TRBD1	15	TRBV18	TGTGCCAGCTCACCGGGGACAGGGACTAACTATGGCTACACCTTC	CASSPGTGTNYGYTF
TRBJ2-1	.	.	13	TRBV29-1	TGCAGCGTTGAGAGCTACAGGGTCAATGAGCAGTTCTTC	CSVESYRVNEQFF
TRBJ1-2	few	.	12	TRBV19	TGTGCCAGTTCGGGCGGGGACTATGGCTACACCTTC	CASSGGDYGYTF
TRBJ2-5	few	.	14	TRBV11-2	TGTGCCAGCAGCTTACTGACAGACCAAGAGACCCAGTACTTC	CASSLLTDQETQYF
TRBJ2-5	few	TRBD2	17	TRBV4-3	TGCGCCAGCAGCCAAGGGAGCGGGGGGGCGACGCAAGAGACCCAGTACTTC	CASSQGSGGATQETQYF
TRBJ2-7	.	TRBD2	17	TRBV4-2	TGTGCCAGCAGCCAAGATAGCCGTACTAGCGGAACCTACGAGCAGTACTTC	CASSQDSRTSGTYEQYF
TRBJ2-2	few	TRBD1	15	TRBV6-1	TGTGCCAGCAGTGCGACAGGGGGTACCACCGGGGAGCTGTTTTTT	CASSATGGTTGELFF
TRBJ2-7	.	TRBD1	14	TRBV5-4	TGTGCCAGCAGCCCGGACAGGGGGCGTAGCGAGCAGTACTTC	CASSPDRGRSEQYF
TRBJ2-1	few	.	14	TRBV30	TGTGCCTGGAAGGGCAGGGGTCACTACAATGAGCAGTTCTTC	CAWKGRGHYNEQFF
TRBJ2-7	.	TRBD1	13	TRBV19	TGTGCCAGTAGATTACAGGGGGCGGCCGAGCAGTACTTC	CASRLQGAAEQYF
TRBJ2-7	.	.	13	TRBV10-3	TGTGCCATCGGCCAGACAGGAGGCTACGAGCAGTACTTC	CAIGQTGGYEQYF
TRBJ1-3	.	.	15	TRBV6-5	TGTGCCAGCAGTCAGGACAGAAACTCTGGAAACACCATATATTTT	CASSQDRNSGNTIYF
TRBJ1-4	.	TRBD1	14	TRBV11-3	TGTGCCAGCAGCCCCGGGACAGGGACTGAAAAACTGTTTTTT	CASSPGTGTEKLFF
TRBJ2-1	few	.	11	TRBV5-5	TGTGCCAGCAGCTCTAGTTCTGAGCAGTTCTTC	CASSSSSEQFF
TRBJ1-3	.	.	14	TRBV30	TGTGCCTGGAGTCCGGGGGACTCTGGAAACACCATATATTTT	CAWSPGDSGNTIYF
TRBJ1-2	.	.	14	TRBV5-1	TGCGCCAGCAGCTTGGGCGGCAGAGACTATGGCTACACCTTC	CASSLGGRDYGYTF
TRBJ1-6	.	TRBD1	17	TRBV9	TGTGCCAGCGGAACAACAGGGGCCACCTCCTATAATTCACCCCTCCACTTT	CASGTTGATSYNSPLHF
TRBJ2-4	.	.	11	TRBV30	TGTGCCTGGAGTTCAGACAGGATAAAGTACTTC	CAWSSDRIKYF
TRBJ2-7	.	.	15	TRBV6-1	TGTGCCAGCACCAGAGAAAGGGGGGGCAACTACGAGCAGTACTTC	CASTRERGGNYEQYF